Below, 26 T cell receptor beta chains from the same sample are listed, as sequenced in a study of OX40 agonist ivuxolimab in advanced cancers. The table came from immunoSEQ multiplex PCR; TCRdb's copy has only in-frame clones and leaves some out. The sample has around 100,000 clones; approximately 90% are singletons. The starting material was CD4+ or CD8+ T cells sorted from blood, obtained in a trial of the OX40 agonist ivuxolimab. Receptors originate from an adult with an advanced solid tumor such as melanoma, head and neck, liver or kidney cancer.

V usage is TRBV7-8 and J usage is TRBJ1-2; 9 bases match TRBD1. The CDR3 contains 18 residues. CDR1 SGHVS and CDR2 FQNEAQ come from the germline V gene. V shed 5 bases and J 4 bases; nucleotides not matched to a gene: 17. The CDR3 DNA is TGTGCCAGCAGCCCCACCTACAACCGGGACAGGGAGGGCTATGGCTACACCTTC. Translated, it gives CASSPTYNRDREGYGYTF. Variable domain in full (rest from reference TRBV7-8 and TRBJ1-2): GAGVSQSPRYKVAKRGQDVALRCDPISGHVSLFWYQQALGQGPEFLTYFQNEAQLDKSGLPSDRFFAERPEGSVSTLKIQRTQQEDSAVYLCASSPTYNRDREGYGYTFGSGTRLTVV.

J is TRBJ1-2 and V is TRBV12-5; D gene unclear. CDR1 and CDR2 from the germline V gene are LGHNT and FRNRAP. V was pared by 0 bases and J by 7 bases, with 6 bases between. This CDR3 has 12 residues. CDR3 bases: TGTGCTAGTGGTTTGGTACGAGGTGGCTACACCTTC. It specifies CASGLVRGGYTF.

The chain is built from TRBV6-5 and TRBJ1-2; D is possibly TRBD1 (6 bases). With 5 bases removed from V and 8 bases from J, the gap between germline ends came to 21 bases. The germline gives CDR1 MNHEY, CDR2 SVGAGI. The CDR3 spans 15 residues. The CDR3 coding sequence is TGTGCCAGCAGTGGTACCGGGACAATACGAGAGGGCTACACCTTC. As protein: CASSGTGTIREGYTF.

In the case of this clone: In the same sample, other DNA sequences code for this CDR3. V usage is TRBV5-1 and J usage is TRBJ2-1, with D hard to call. Germline CDR1 is SGHRS and CDR2 is YFSETQ. This CDR3 spans 15 amino acids. V was shortened by 1 base and J by 0 bases, with 8 bases between the two germline ends. CDR3: CASSLRRSSYNEQFF. CDR3 nucleotide sequence: TGCGCCAGCAGCTTGCGCCGAAGCTCCTACAATGAGCAGTTCTTC. Variable domain in full (rest from reference TRBV5-1 and TRBJ2-1): KAGVTQTPRYLIKTRGQQVTLSCSPISGHRSVSWYQQTPGQGLQFLFEYFSETQRNKGNFPGRFSGRQFSNSRSEMNVSTLELGDSALYLCASSLRRSSYNEQFFGPGTRLTVL.

The gene calls are TRBV7-8 and TRBJ2-7, with D tentatively TRBD2 (7 bases). Per the germline V gene, CDR1 is SGHVS and CDR2 is FQNEAQ. The CDR3 covers 15 residues. V was shortened by 4 bases and J by 7 bases, with 20 bases between the two germline ends. Written as DNA, the CDR3 is TGTGCCAGCAGCTACAGGGCTAGCGGACCGGGGGAGCAGTACTTC. This sequence encodes CASSYRASGPGEQYF.

Only one count was recorded for this clone. The CDR3 region is CASSESGTPWRTDTQYF. The CDR3 coding sequence is TGTGCCAGCAGTGAATCAGGGACCCCTTGGCGCACAGATACGCAGTATTTT. The rearrangement joins TRBV25-1 to TRBJ2-3; D may be TRBD1 or TRBD2 (5 bases each). Germline V gene lookup returns CDR1 MGHDK and CDR2 SYGVNS. The CDR3 totals 17 residues. V lost 1 base to trimming and J lost 1 base, with 15 bases between them.

The chain couples TRBV4-1 to TRBJ1-5; D call uncertain. Germline CDR1 and CDR2: MGHRA and YSYEKL. The CDR3 spans 12 residues. The V gene lost 0 bases and the J gene lost 7 bases, with 4 bases spanning the gap. The DNA of the CDR3 is TGCGCCAGCAGCCAAGAGGGGCAGCCCCAGCATTTT. Its protein product is CASSQEGQPQHF.

A single count supports this clone. V and J are TRBV9 and TRBJ1-3; D uncertain. Germline V gives CDR1 SGDLS, CDR2 YYNGEE. The CDR3 covers 14 residues. V was clipped by 4 bases and J by 0 bases, with 8 bases between them. CDR3: CASSHGDSGNTIYF. CDR3 in DNA: TGTGCCAGCAGCCATGGGGACTCTGGAAACACCATATATTTT.

The J gene is TRBJ1-2, the V gene TRBV7-6; D not certain. Germline lookup yields CDR1 SGHVS and CDR2 FNYEAQ. CDR3 length equals 15 residues. V shed 3 bases and J shed 5 bases, with 16 bases lying between them. Here the CDR3 reads CASSFSSGSSYGYTF. CDR3 coding DNA: TGTGCCAGCAGCTTCTCGAGCGGCTCCTCATATGGCTACACCTTC. The whole variable domain, remainder taken from reference TRBV7-6 and TRBJ1-2, is GAGVSQSPRYKVTKRGQDVALRCDPISGHVSLYWYRQALGQGPEFLTYFNYEAQQDKSGLPNDRFSAERPEGSISTLTIQRTEQRDSAMYRCASSFSSGSSYGYTFGSGTRLTVV.

The chain's CDR3 is CASSGTASYEQYF. DNA for the CDR3: TGTGCCAGCTCAGGAACAGCCTCCTACGAGCAGTACTTC. The rearrangement links TRBV18 to TRBJ2-7; D call uncertain. This CDR3 spans 13 amino acids. Trimming left V 5 bases short and J 0 bases short, with 8 bases between. CDR1 is KGHSH and CDR2 is LQKENI in the germline V gene.

This sequence joins TRBV19 and TRBJ2-3; 9 nucleotides match TRBD1. CDR3 length: 13 residues. Looked up from germline, CDR1 is LNHDA and CDR2 is SQIVND (reference sequence). J lost 6 bases, V lost 9 bases, and 7 bases had no gene match. As DNA, the CDR3 is TGTGCCAGCAGGGACAGGGTTATCGATACGCAGTATTTT. Its protein is CASRDRVIDTQYF.

The chain uses TRBV9 and TRBJ2-5, with 7 bases matching TRBD2. After removal of 0 bases from V and 4 bases from J, the junction contained 9 bases not matched to a gene. The CDR3 loop spans 16 amino acids. Germline lookup yields CDR1 SGDLS and CDR2 YYNGEE. DNA of the CDR3: TGTGCCAGCAGCGTAGCCGGGGAGGGCCTTATAGAGACCCAGTACTTC. Protein product: CASSVAGEGLIETQYF.

The chain carries TRBV7-2 and TRBJ2-3, with D perhaps TRBD2 (6 bases). V dropped 2 bases and J dropped 1 base, with 13 bases sitting between them. The CDR3 loop spans 16 amino acids. Germline CDR1 is SGHTA and CDR2 is FQGNSA. The CDR3 sequence is CASSLIPGEGTDTQYF. CDR3 bases: TGTGCCAGCAGCTTAATTCCGGGGGAGGGCACAGATACGCAGTATTTT.

The rearrangement uses TRBV11-2 and TRBJ2-7; D gene unclear. The germline V and J ends were trimmed by 5 bases and 5 bases, with 7 bases remaining between them. Germline V gene lookup returns CDR1 SGHAT and CDR2 FQNNGV. The CDR3 covers 11 residues. CDR3 DNA: TGTGCCAGCAGCGTGGCGGACGAGCAGTACTTC. Translating gives CASSVADEQYF.

V usage is TRBV7-9 and J usage is TRBJ1-1, with 9 nucleotides matching TRBD1. V trimming: 4 bases; J trimming: 1 base; junction bases outside the gene matches: 4. CDR1 SEHNR and CDR2 FQNEAQ come from the germline V gene (reference sequence). This CDR3 region has 15 residues. The CDR3 loop is CASSWDRVGNTEAFF. Written as DNA, the CDR3 is TGTGCCAGCAGCTGGGACAGGGTTGGGAACACTGAAGCTTTCTTT. The full variable domain, completed using reference TRBV7-9 and TRBJ1-1, is DTGVSQNPRHKITKRGQNVTFRCDPISEHNRLYWYRQTLGQGPEFLTYFQNEAQLEKSRLLSDRFSAERPKGSFSTLEIQRTEQGDSAMYLCASSWDRVGNTEAFFGQGTRLTVV.

Notes on this clone: The sample has other DNA sequences that encode this CDR3 too. V and J are TRBV30 and TRBJ1-2, with a tentative D call TRBD1 (5 bases). The CDR3 has 13 amino acids. The germline V gene encodes CDR1 GTSNPN and CDR2 SVGIG (reference sequence). V shed 0 bases and J shed 2 bases, with 7 bases lying between them. In DNA, the CDR3 is TGTGCCTGGAGTGTACGGGGGAACTATGGCTACACCTTC. Translating it yields CAWSVRGNYGYTF.

The chain joins TRBV5-1 to TRBJ2-3; D gene unclear. The CDR3 is made up of 15 amino acids. The V end was cut by 0 bases, the J end by 1 base, with 9 bases between. Germline V gene data show CDR1 as SGHRS and CDR2 as YFSETQ. The CDR3 reads CASSLALVRTDTQYF. The CDR3 DNA is TGCGCCAGCAGCTTGGCCTTAGTTCGCACAGATACGCAGTATTTT.

The V gene is TRBV11-3, the J gene TRBJ2-3; 10 nucleotides line up with TRBD1. Germline CDR1 is SGHNT and CDR2 is YENEEA. The CDR3 is 14 amino acids. With V trimmed by 6 bases and J by 4 bases, 4 bases remained unmatched. For the CDR3, the DNA is TGTGCCAGCAGAGGGGACAGGGGCTCAGATACGCAGTATTTT. This gives the protein CASRGDRGSDTQYF.

The chain has TRBV27 and TRBJ2-1; a possible D gene is TRBD2 (6 bases). CDR1 is MNHEY and CDR2 is SMNVEV in the germline V gene (reference sequence). The V gene lost 6 bases and the J gene lost 0 bases, with 9 bases spanning the gap. This CDR3 is built from 14 residues. The DNA for the CDR3 is TGTGCCAGCAGGGGGAGGCTCTCCTACAATGAGCAGTTCTTC. It is translated as CASRGRLSYNEQFF.

The rearrangement links TRBV19 to TRBJ1-2; D may be TRBD1 (5 bases). The V end was cut by 4 bases, the J end by 4 bases, with 25 bases between. This CDR3 is built from 18 residues. The germline V gene encodes CDR1 LNHDA and CDR2 SQIVND (reference sequence). The chain's CDR3 is CASSTQVVVAGTRYGYTF. CDR3 in DNA: TGTGCCAGTAGTACCCAGGTGGTAGTGGCGGGGACTCGCTATGGCTACACCTTC.

The chain combines TRBV10-2 with TRBJ2-5; 8 bases align to TRBD2. CDR3 length: 13 amino acids. The trim removed 6 bases at V and 5 bases at J, leaving 5 bases unmatched. Per germline, CDR1 WSHSY and CDR2 SAAADI. CDR3 protein: CASRRGVAETQYF. The CDR3 region has the DNA TGCGCCAGCAGGCGGGGGGTGGCGGAGACCCAGTACTTC.

The table lists this clone with a count of one. The chain joins TRBV4-1 to TRBJ1-1; 9 nucleotides agree with TRBD1. This CDR3 region has 18 residues. Germline V gene lookup returns CDR1 MGHRA and CDR2 YSYEKL. V was clipped by 0 bases and J by 1 base; unmatched bases: 9. CDR3 protein: CASSQDRTGDGANTEAFF. The CDR3 nucleotides read TGCGCCAGCAGCCAAGATAGGACAGGGGACGGCGCGAACACTGAAGCTTTCTTT.

With regard to this clone: The identical CDR3 is also encoded by other nucleotide sequences in the sample. Here the CDR3 reads CASSVEATQETQYF. The CDR3 region has the DNA TGTGCCAGCAGCGTAGAGGCCACCCAAGAGACCCAGTACTTC. The rearrangement joins TRBV9 to TRBJ2-5; D remains ambiguous. The CDR3 has 14 amino acids. Germline V lookup: CDR1 SGDLS, CDR2 YYNGEE. The ends were cut back, 0 bases at V and 1 base at J, with 7 bases in the middle.

The rearrangement links TRBV2 to TRBJ2-6; TRBD1 agrees at 7 bases. The CDR3 covers 16 residues. Germline-derived CDR1 and CDR2 are SNHLY and FYNNEI. V shed 6 bases, J shed 2 bases, and the junction held 7 bases outside the gene matches. This chain's CDR3 is CASSRHGQAGANVLTF. DNA of the CDR3: TGTGCCAGCAGCCGACATGGACAGGCTGGGGCCAACGTCCTGACTTTC.

The chain joins TRBV6-5 to TRBJ1-1, with 7 bases lining up with TRBD1. Germline V gene lookup returns CDR1 MNHEY and CDR2 SVGAGI. This CDR3 contains 13 residues. The trim removed 8 bases at V and 1 base at J, leaving 4 bases unmatched. The CDR3 loop is CASRQGPNTEAFF. CDR3 nucleotide sequence: TGTGCCAGCCGACAGGGACCGAACACTGAAGCTTTCTTT.

The V and J genes are TRBV15 and TRBJ2-1, with D perhaps matching TRBD2 (5 bases). The CDR3 contains 14 residues. V shed 3 bases and J shed 7 bases, with 13 bases lying between them. Germline CDR1 is LNHNV and CDR2 is YYDKDF (reference sequence). CDR3: CATSRDSHGNEQFF. CDR3 coding DNA: TGTGCCACCAGCAGGGACTCCCACGGGAATGAGCAGTTCTTC.